Below, 15 T cell receptor beta chains from the same sample are listed, as sequenced in a study of siplizumab effects on memory and regulatory T cells. The table came from immunoSEQ multiplex PCR; TCRdb's copy has only in-frame clones and leaves some out. The profile shows under 95,000 clones, roughly 94% of them singletons. The sample comprised non-Treg CD4+ T cells sorted from blood. The receptors derive from a human donor in good health.

This chain joins TRBV19 and TRBJ2-6; D not certain. V dropped 5 bases and J dropped 0 bases, with 5 bases sitting between them. The germline V gene encodes CDR1 LNHDA and CDR2 SQIVND (reference sequence). There are 14 residues in the CDR3. CDR3 DNA: TGTGCCAGTAGTCGTCACTCTGGGGCCAACGTCCTGACTTTC. Residues: CASSRHSGANVLTF.

The genes are TRBV11-3 and TRBJ2-2; D is perhaps TRBD2 (6 bases). V dropped 6 bases and J dropped 5 bases, with 19 bases sitting between them. The CDR3 has 16 amino acids. Germline assignment: CDR1 SGHNT and CDR2 YENEEA. Written as DNA, the CDR3 is TGTGCCAGCAGGATTGGTTGGCGGGATCTAACCGGGGAGCTGTTTTTT. The encoded protein is CASRIGWRDLTGELFF. Full variable domain (outside the CDR3, taken from reference TRBV11-3 and TRBJ2-2): EAGVVQSPRYKIIEKKQPVAFWCNPISGHNTLYWYLQNLGQGPELLIRYENEEAVDDSQLPKDRFSAERLKGVDSTLKIQPAELGDSAVYLCASRIGWRDLTGELFFGEGSRLTVL.

The genes are TRBV18 and TRBJ2-7, with D possibly matching TRBD1 (5 bases). The length of the CDR3 is 14 residues. V was trimmed by 2 bases and J by 6 bases, leaving 14 bases between them. Germline V gene lookup returns CDR1 KGHSH and CDR2 LQKENI. This chain's CDR3 is CASSPGEGQGEQYF. CDR3 DNA: TGTGCCAGCTCACCAGGGGAAGGGCAGGGCGAGCAGTACTTC.

CDR3 region: CSVLGVSEAFF. The CDR3 DNA is TGCAGCGTTTTGGGGGTGTCTGAAGCTTTCTTT. The V call is TRBV29-1, the J call TRBJ1-1; possible D gene TRBD1, 5 bases. This CDR3 contains 11 residues. Looked up from germline, CDR1 is SQVTM and CDR2 is ANQGSEA. V was pared by 5 bases and J by 6 bases, with 10 bases between.

The V call is TRBV6-6, the J call TRBJ1-5; D gene unclear. This CDR3 has 13 residues. The germline V gene encodes CDR1 MNHNY and CDR2 SVGAGI (reference sequence). Trimming took off 5 bases at V and 5 bases at J, with 10 bases between the two ends. As DNA, the CDR3 is TGTGCCAGCAGTACCAACGGGGATCAGCCCCAGCATTTT. It is translated as CASSTNGDQPQHF.

The chain links TRBV5-1 to TRBJ2-7, with a possible D match to TRBD2 (6 bases). Germline V gene data show CDR1 as SGHRS and CDR2 as YFSETQ. V dropped 0 bases and J dropped 5 bases, with 15 bases sitting between them. The length of the CDR3 is 15 residues. This CDR3 reads CASSLGSVGGNEQYF. The CDR3 DNA is TGCGCCAGCAGCTTGGGATCGGTCGGCGGGAACGAGCAGTACTTC.

The chain combines TRBV11-2 with TRBJ1-4; D remains ambiguous. V shed 5 bases and J shed 8 bases, with 6 bases lying between them. From germline, CDR1 is SGHAT and CDR2 FQNNGV. There are 11 residues in the CDR3. Written as DNA, the CDR3 is TGTGCCAGCAGCCGGAGCGAAAAACTGTTTTTT. Translation gives CASSRSEKLFF.

The V call is TRBV7-9, the J call TRBJ2-7, with 7 bases lining up with TRBD2. V lost 1 base, J lost 6 bases, and 3 bases stayed unmatched. Germline CDR1 is SEHNR and CDR2 is FQNEAQ (reference sequence). The CDR3 extends over 13 amino acids. CDR3 in amino acids: CASSLGDYGEQYF. CDR3 in DNA: TGTGCCAGCAGCTTAGGGGACTACGGCGAGCAGTACTTC.

The V call is TRBV4-2, the J call TRBJ1-3; D gene unclear. V lost 0 bases and J 4 bases, leaving 1 base between the germline ends. This CDR3 is 12 amino acids long. The V gene's germline CDR1 is LGHNA and CDR2 YNFKEQ. The CDR3 reads CASSQEGNTIYF. Here the CDR3 DNA reads TGTGCCAGCAGCCAAGAGGGAAACACCATATATTTT.

V usage is TRBV6-5 and J usage is TRBJ1-1; no reliable D call. The V gene's germline CDR1 is MNHEY and CDR2 SVGAGI. This CDR3 has 15 amino acids. The V end lost 0 bases, the J end lost 10 bases, and 18 bases lay between the germline ends. This CDR3 reads CASSYSGHPEWAAFF. The CDR3 DNA reads as TGTGCCAGCAGTTACTCGGGCCACCCTGAGTGGGCAGCTTTCTTT.

The chain joins TRBV7-3 to TRBJ2-2, with D tentatively TRBD1 (5 bases). V lost 1 base to trimming and J lost 5 bases, with 8 bases between them. The length of the CDR3 is 14 residues. Germline values: CDR1 SGHTA, CDR2 FQGTGA. In DNA, the CDR3 is TGTGCCAGCAGCTTAATCGACAGAACCGGGGAGCTGTTTTTT. Its translation: CASSLIDRTGELFF. Full variable domain (missing parts from reference TRBV7-3 and TRBJ2-2): GAGVSQTPSNKVTEKGKYVELRCDPISGHTALYWYRQSLGQGPEFLIYFQGTGAADDSGLPNDRFFAVRPEGSVSTLKIQRTERGDSAVYLCASSLIDRTGELFFGEGSRLTVL.

This chain links TRBV4-3 with TRBJ2-3; D ambiguous. The CDR3 extends over 13 amino acids. CDR1 and CDR2 (germline): LGHNA, YSLEER. V shed 0 bases and J shed 4 bases, with 5 bases lying between them. In DNA, the CDR3 is TGCGCCAGCAGCCAAGACTACCCAGATACGCAGTATTTT. Its translation is CASSQDYPDTQYF.

The rearrangement joins TRBV4-1 to TRBJ2-1; 8 bases are a match to TRBD1. Germline trimming cut 0 bases from V and 4 bases from J; bases unmatched to any gene: 2. CDR1 is MGHRA, CDR2 YSYEKL, per germline. The CDR3 is 15 residues long. The CDR3 protein is CASSQDRGPYNEQFF. The CDR3 nucleotides are TGCGCCAGCAGCCAAGACAGGGGGCCATACAATGAGCAGTTCTTC.

The genes are TRBV4-1 and TRBJ1-2; a possible D gene is TRBD1 (5 bases). CDR1 and CDR2 from the germline V gene are MGHRA and YSYEKL. The CDR3 totals 16 residues. Trimming pared 4 bases from V and 3 bases from J, leaving 18 bases between. CDR3 sequence: CASSRNRDLEDYGYTF. The CDR3 DNA reads as TGCGCCAGCAGCCGAAACCGGGACCTAGAAGACTATGGCTACACCTTC.

The chain uses TRBV9 and TRBJ2-5; 10 bases fit TRBD1. The germline CDR1 and CDR2 sequences are SGDLS and YYNGEE. The CDR3 totals 18 residues. With V trimmed by 0 bases and J by 2 bases, 10 bases remained unmatched. CDR3 bases: TGTGCCAGCAGCGTAGCCCTCGGACAGGGGGGACTACAAGAGACCCAGTACTTC. It encodes CASSVALGQGGLQETQYF.